The rows below give T cell receptor beta chains drawn from one sample of a study of OX40 agonist ivuxolimab in advanced cancers. The assay was immunoSEQ multiplex PCR, and TCRdb's table has in-frame clones only and misses some. This table has 55,000 to 70,000 clones, around 81% appearing once. Source: CD4+ or CD8+ T cells sorted from blood, taken in a trial of the OX40 agonist ivuxolimab. These TCRs come from an adult with an advanced solid tumor such as melanoma, head and neck, liver or kidney cancer. Each CDR3 is given with its conserved first and last residue. D genes are given only for firm matches. Clone size is shown for a subset of rows, as once, few, many or a class of expanded clone.

>NA|TRBV19|12|TRBJ1-2|NA
CASSIVEDGYTF
TGTGCCAGTAGTATAGTAGAGGATGGCTACACCTTC
>NA|TRBV7-2|13|TRBJ1-2|NA
CASSLGGNYGYTF
TGTGCCAGCAGCCTAGGTGGTAACTATGGCTACACCTTC
>NA|TRBV5-1|16|TRBJ2-7|TRBD1
CASSSSPGTESYEQYF
TGCGCCAGCAGCTCGTCCCCGGGGACAGAGTCCTACGAGCAGTACTTC
>few|TRBV30|15|TRBJ2-7|TRBD2
CAWSVGLAGIYEQYF
TGTGCCTGGAGCGTGGGACTAGCGGGGATCTACGAGCAGTACTTC
>NA|TRBV28|13|TRBJ2-7|NA
CASSLMGSYEQYF
TGTGCCAGCAGTTTGATGGGCTCCTACGAGCAGTACTTC
>few|TRBV9|14|TRBJ2-3|NA
CASSVANPLDTQYF
TGTGCCAGCAGCGTAGCTAATCCGTTGGATACGCAGTATTTT
>NA|TRBV10-3|17|TRBJ2-1|TRBD2
CAISERTSGKSYNEQFF
TGTGCCATCAGTGAACGTACTAGCGGGAAATCCTACAATGAGCAGTTCTTC
>NA|TRBV14|12|TRBJ2-5|NA
CASSQDRAVQYF
TGTGCCAGCAGCCAAGATCGGGCGGTACAGTACTTC
>NA|TRBV28|15|TRBJ2-1|TRBD1
CASSLGDRSYNEQFF
TGTGCCAGCAGTTTGGGGGACAGGTCCTACAATGAGCAGTTCTTC
>few|TRBV7-3|15|TRBJ2-1|NA
CASSWGSAGDNEQFF
TGTGCCAGCAGCTGGGGGTCTGCTGGAGACAATGAGCAGTTCTTC
>NA|TRBV11-3|16|TRBJ2-5|NA
CASSLSLGSFQETQYF
TGTGCCAGCAGCTTAAGCCTAGGTTCTTTCCAAGAGACCCAGTACTTC
>NA|TRBV7-8|13|TRBJ1-4|NA
CASSLDRGEKLFF
TGTGCCAGCAGCTTAGATCGGGGTGAAAAACTGTTTTTT
>few|TRBV27|13|TRBJ2-2|TRBD2
CASRITSAGELFF
TGTGCCAGCAGAATTACTAGCGCCGGGGAGCTGTTTTTT
>NA|TRBV25-1|12|TRBJ2-7|NA
CASSGWGSEQYF
TGTGCCAGCAGTGGCTGGGGCTCCGAGCAGTACTTC
>NA|TRBV30|17|TRBJ2-6|NA
CAWSSERDVTGANVLTF
TGTGCCTGGAGTTCAGAACGGGACGTAACTGGGGCCAACGTCCTGACTTTC
>NA|TRBV15|17|TRBJ2-3|NA
CATSIQFGPRETDTQYF
TGTGCCACCAGTATACAATTCGGGCCCCGGGAGACAGATACGCAGTATTTT
>NA|TRBV6-5|15|TRBJ2-7|NA
CASSYAGRISYEQYF
TGTGCCAGCAGTTACGCAGGACGAATCTCCTACGAGCAGTACTTC
>NA|TRBV2|16|TRBJ2-4|NA
CASSRRDQTAKNIQYF
TGTGCCAGCAGCCGCCGGGACCAGACTGCCAAAAACATTCAGTACTTC
>NA|TRBV2|13|TRBJ2-7|NA
CASREQSTYEQYF
TGTGCCAGCAGGGAACAATCAACCTACGAGCAGTACTTC
>NA|TRBV7-3|14|TRBJ2-5|NA
CASSLTSSQETQYF
TGTGCCAGCAGCTTAACGAGTTCCCAAGAGACCCAGTACTTC
>once|TRBV6-1|13|TRBJ2-1|NA
CASSDGIPGKEFF
TGTGCCAGCAGTGATGGAATACCAGGGAAGGAGTTCTTC
>NA|TRBV2|12|TRBJ1-5|NA
CASSEEKQPQHF
TGTGCCAGCAGTGAAGAGAAACAGCCCCAGCATTTT
>once|TRBV6-6|14|TRBJ2-7|TRBD2
CASSMGGDSYEQYF
TGTGCCAGCAGCATGGGGGGGGATTCCTACGAGCAGTACTTC
>once|TRBV6-1|14|TRBJ1-1|NA
CASSALRDQTEAFF
TGTGCCAGCAGTGCCTTAAGGGACCAGACTGAAGCTTTCTTT
>NA|TRBV28|16|TRBJ2-5|NA
CASSLLRDTGGETQYF
TGTGCCAGCAGTTTACTCCGGGACACCGGAGGAGAGACCCAGTACTTC
>NA|TRBV19|13|TRBJ2-7|NA
CASSGRFSYEQYF
TGTGCCAGTAGTGGCAGGTTCTCCTACGAGCAGTACTTC
>NA|TRBV5-1|14|TRBJ2-7|NA
CASSPGTASYEQYF
TGCGCCAGCAGCCCCGGGACGGCCTCCTACGAGCAGTACTTC
>NA|TRBV9|15|TRBJ2-3|NA
CASSSNPGKGDTQYF
TGTGCCAGCAGCTCAAACCCAGGGAAGGGAGATACGCAGTATTTT
>NA|TRBV7-2|15|TRBJ2-7|TRBD1
CASSPTGQGIYEQYF
TGTGCCAGCAGCCCAACGGGACAGGGGATCTACGAGCAGTACTTC
>NA|TRBV6-1|12|TRBJ1-5|NA
CASRLSNQPQHF
TGTGCCAGCCGTCTTAGCAATCAGCCCCAGCATTTT
>NA|TRBV28|14|TRBJ1-2|TRBD1
CASSPGQGFGGYTF
TGTGCCAGCAGTCCCGGACAGGGGTTCGGCGGCTACACCTTC
>NA|TRBV4-1|16|TRBJ1-2|TRBD1
CASSQDPGTGLYGYTF
TGCGCCAGCAGCCAAGATCCCGGGACAGGACTCTATGGCTACACCTTC
>few|TRBV15|13|TRBJ2-7|NA
CATSRAGTHEQYF
TGTGCCACCAGCAGAGCGGGTACCCACGAGCAGTACTTC
>NA|TRBV6-5|14|TRBJ2-7|TRBD2
CASSQLAGSYEQYF
TGTGCCAGCAGTCAACTAGCGGGATCCTACGAGCAGTACTTC
>NA|TRBV4-3|16|TRBJ2-2|TRBD2
CASSQDLAGGVGELFF
TGCGCCAGCAGCCAAGATCTCGCGGGAGGGGTCGGGGAGCTGTTTTTT
>NA|TRBV6-5|14|TRBJ2-7|NA
CASSYNPSSYEQYF
TGTGCCAGCAGTTACAATCCCAGCTCCTACGAGCAGTACTTC
>NA|TRBV18|14|TRBJ2-7|NA
CASSPSHGAYEQYF
TGTGCCAGCTCCCCCAGCCACGGAGCCTACGAGCAGTACTTC
>once|TRBV9|16|TRBJ2-1|TRBD2
CASSGGVGGSFDEQFF
TGTGCCAGCAGCGGGGGAGTAGGCGGGAGCTTCGATGAGCAGTTCTTC
>NA|TRBV15|17|TRBJ1-4|TRBD1
CATSRDLRGLANEKLFF
TGTGCCACCAGCAGAGACCTGAGGGGGCTGGCTAATGAAAAACTGTTTTTT
>large|TRBV30|16|TRBJ2-1|NA
CAWSEGGLYLYNEQFF
TGTGCCTGGAGCGAAGGGGGACTCTACCTTTACAATGAGCAGTTCTTC
>NA|TRBV27|16|TRBJ2-7|TRBD2
CASSLLASGSSYEQYF
TGTGCCAGCAGTTTATTAGCTAGCGGGAGCTCCTACGAGCAGTACTTC
>NA|TRBV7-9|15|TRBJ2-7|TRBD1
CASSPTGIGTYEQYF
TGTGCCAGCAGCCCGACAGGGATAGGGACCTACGAGCAGTACTTC
>NA|TRBV4-2|13|TRBJ2-5|NA
CASSQDRGAEQYF
TGTGCCAGCAGCCAAGACCGCGGCGCTGAGCAGTACTTC
>NA|TRBV2|13|TRBJ1-4|NA
CASHTSKGEKLFF
TGTGCCAGCCATACATCTAAGGGTGAAAAACTGTTTTTT
>NA|TRBV6-1|15|TRBJ2-2|NA
CASSRGRLNTGELFF
TGTGCCAGCAGCCGTGGCAGGTTGAACACCGGGGAGCTGTTTTTT
>NA|TRBV6-5|15|TRBJ2-7|NA
CASSYSPGGYYEQYF
TGTGCCAGCAGTTACTCTCCGGGCGGATACTACGAGCAGTACTTC
>NA|TRBV7-9|16|TRBJ2-2|TRBD2
CASSLGGGSNTGELFF
TGTGCCAGCAGCTTAGGCGGGGGGTCGAACACCGGGGAGCTGTTTTTT
>NA|TRBV28|17|TRBJ2-7|NA
CASSGGPVADADYEQYF
TGTGCCAGCAGTGGGGGGCCCGTGGCGGATGCCGACTACGAGCAGTACTTC
>NA|TRBV2|13|TRBJ2-7|TRBD1
CASNRDSLYEQYF
TGTGCCAGCAATCGGGACAGCCTCTACGAGCAGTACTTC